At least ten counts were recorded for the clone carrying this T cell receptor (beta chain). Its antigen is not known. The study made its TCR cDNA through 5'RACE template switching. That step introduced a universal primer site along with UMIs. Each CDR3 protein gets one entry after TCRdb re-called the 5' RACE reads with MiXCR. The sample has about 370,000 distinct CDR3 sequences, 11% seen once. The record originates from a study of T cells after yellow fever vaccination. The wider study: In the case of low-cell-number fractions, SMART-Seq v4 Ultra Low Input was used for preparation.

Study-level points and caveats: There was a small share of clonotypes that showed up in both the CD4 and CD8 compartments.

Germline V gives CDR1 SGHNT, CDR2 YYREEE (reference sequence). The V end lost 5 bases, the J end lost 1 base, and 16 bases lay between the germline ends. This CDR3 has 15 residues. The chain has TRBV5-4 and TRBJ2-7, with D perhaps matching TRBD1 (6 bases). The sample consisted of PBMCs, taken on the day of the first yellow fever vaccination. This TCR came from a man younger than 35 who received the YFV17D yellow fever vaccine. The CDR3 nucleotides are TGTGCCAGCAGTCCGGGACATGGATCTTCCTACGAGCAGTACTTC. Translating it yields CASSPGHGSSYEQYF.